This is a list of T cell receptor beta chains from one sample in a study of CD8 T cells in ankylosing spondylitis. TCRdb re-derived calls from the 5' RACE reads in MiXCR, one entry per CDR3 protein. The sample lists about 480,000 distinct CDR3 sequences, 17% occurring once. Sequencing input: blood, either unsorted or a sorted T cell fraction (not recorded which). Receptor source: a male donor with ankylosing spondylitis. CDR3s include the opening cysteine and the closing phenylalanine or tryptophan. A D gene is named only where the DNA matches it firmly. Not all rows give a size; the values are once, few, many and, for expanded clones, a class.

abundance	v_gene	j_gene	d_gene	CDR3aa	CDR3nt
.	TRBV7-9	TRBJ1-4	.	CASSLAQATTNEKLFF	TGTGCCAGCAGCTTAGCTCAGGCGACAACTAATGAAAAACTGTTTTTT
.	TRBV11-2	TRBJ2-1	.	CASSLVSPGGNEQFF	TGTGCCAGCAGCTTAGTGTCCCCCGGTGGCAATGAGCAGTTCTTC
.	TRBV2	TRBJ1-2	.	CASSRDYNYGYTF	TGTGCCAGCAGCAGGGATTATAACTATGGCTACACCTTC
.	TRBV29-1	TRBJ1-1	TRBD1	CSVRTGVTEAFF	TGCAGCGTCCGGACAGGGGTTACTGAAGCTTTCTTT
.	TRBV20-1	TRBJ2-7	.	CSARRGGTYEQYF	TGCAGTGCACGGAGAGGGGGGACCTACGAGCAGTACTTC
few	TRBV5-1	TRBJ2-3	TRBD1	CASSWTGGARTDTQYF	TGCGCCAGCAGCTGGACAGGGGGCGCGAGAACAGATACGCAGTATTTT
.	TRBV6-5	TRBJ1-2	.	CASSYSNQGVHYGYTF	TGTGCCAGCAGTTACTCGAACCAGGGTGTTCACTATGGCTACACCTTC
.	TRBV20-1	TRBJ1-6	.	CSARVSGQGDASPLHF	TGCAGTGCTAGAGTTTCAGGGCAGGGCGACGCTTCACCCCTCCACTTT
few	TRBV20-1	TRBJ2-7	.	CSAKAGTLSGEQYF	TGCAGTGCTAAGGCGGGAACCCTTTCAGGCGAGCAGTACTTC
few	TRBV12-5	TRBJ1-5	TRBD1	CASGLSTGAGANQPQHF	TGTGCTAGTGGTTTGTCAACAGGGGCTGGAGCAAATCAGCCCCAGCATTTT